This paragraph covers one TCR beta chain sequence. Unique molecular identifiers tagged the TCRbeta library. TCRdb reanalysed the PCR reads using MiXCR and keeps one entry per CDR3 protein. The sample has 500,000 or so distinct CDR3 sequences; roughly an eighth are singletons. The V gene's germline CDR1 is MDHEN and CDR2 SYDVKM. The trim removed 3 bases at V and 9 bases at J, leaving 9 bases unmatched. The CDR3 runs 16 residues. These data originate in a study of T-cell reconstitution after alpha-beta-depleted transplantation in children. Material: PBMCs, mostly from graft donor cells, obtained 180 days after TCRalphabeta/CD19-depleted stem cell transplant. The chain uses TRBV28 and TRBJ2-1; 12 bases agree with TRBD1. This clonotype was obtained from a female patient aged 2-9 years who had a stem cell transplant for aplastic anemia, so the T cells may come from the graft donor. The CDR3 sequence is CASSFALGQGASEQFF. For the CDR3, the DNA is TGTGCCAGCAGTTTTGCTCTGGGACAGGGGGCATCTGAGCAGTTCTTC. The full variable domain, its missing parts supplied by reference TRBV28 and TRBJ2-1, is DVKVTQSSRYLVKRTGEKVFLECVQDMDHENMFWYRQDPGLGLRLIYFSYDVKMKEKGDIPEGYSVSREKKERFSLILESASTNQTSMYLCASSFALGQGASEQFFGPGTRLTVL.